This T cell receptor (beta chain) comes out of a study of T cells in Graves' hyperthyroidism and ophthalmopathy. The study, taken as a whole, reports: The model foresaw ophthalmopathy a median around seven months prior to onset. Ophthalmopathy was separated from stable hyperthyroidism by a 13 V-J model.

Concerning this clonotype itself: Its antigen is as yet unknown. A much larger clone sits a single nucleotide away, making a read error possible. As the CDR3 is not closed by the conserved phenylalanine or tryptophan, this likely results from a read error.

Germline lookup yields CDR1 SQVTM and CDR2 ANQGSEA. The length of the CDR3 is 12 residues. With 5 bases removed from V and 2 bases from J, the gap between germline ends came to 9 bases. The study enrolled patients aged 18 to 65 with newly diagnosed hyperthyroidism of under 2 months' duration. Out of 10 ml of fresh peripheral blood came the PBMCs. TCR beta CDR3 sequences were amplified from RNA transcripts. An initial round of RT-PCR targeting the TCR CDR3 relied on the HTBI primer set. TCRdb recomputed calls from the multiplex PCR reads with MiXCR, one row per CDR3 protein. Of about 200,000 distinct CDR3 sequences in the sample, roughly a sixth were seen once.

Input material: blood. This clonotype was sampled from a woman aged 45-65 years with Graves' hyperthyroidism. The V call is TRBV29-1, the J call TRBJ1-1; D not certain. The CDR3 region is CSVYPGNTEAFS. The CDR3 DNA is TGCAGCGTTTATCCAGGAAACACTGAAGCTTTCTCT.